The 15 T cell receptor beta chains given below trace back to one sample, sequenced in a study of T cell repertoires in cytomegalovirus infection. Using its own MiXCR run on the reads, TCRdb lists one record per CDR3 protein. Of about 320,000 distinct CDR3 sequences in the sample, 9.5% were seen once. The sample was PBMCs. The source is a human donor in good health (CMV status not recorded). Some clones in this sample may be carry-over from other donors' samples.

This clonotype was observed at least ten times. The chain has TRBV5-5 and TRBJ2-3; D is perhaps TRBD2 (6 bases). The CDR3 runs 16 residues. Germline V gene sequence: CDR1 SGHKS, CDR2 YYEKEE (reference sequence). The V gene lost 0 bases and the J gene lost 4 bases, with 15 bases spanning the gap. CDR3: CASSLESPWGADTQYF. The CDR3 DNA is TGTGCCAGCAGCTTGGAGAGCCCTTGGGGGGCAGATACGCAGTATTTT.

Ten or more counts support this clonotype. The chain joins TRBV7-2 to TRBJ2-5; 7 bases line up with TRBD1. This CDR3 contains 17 residues. Germline assignment: CDR1 SGHTA and CDR2 FQGNSA. Trimming at V came to 4 bases and at J to 3 bases, leaving 14 bases not matched to a gene. The CDR3 protein is CASSSFSSGTAKETQYF. The CDR3 DNA is TGTGCCAGCAGCTCCTTCTCCTCCGGGACAGCTAAAGAGACCCAGTACTTC.

This clonotype was observed a few times. This rearrangement joins TRBV6-6 to TRBJ1-6; no reliable D call. Germline V gene lookup returns CDR1 MNHNY and CDR2 SVGAGI (reference sequence). The CDR3 has 13 amino acids. The V end lost 6 bases, the J end lost 5 bases, and 8 bases lay between the germline ends. In DNA, the CDR3 is TGTGCCAGCAGAGGGAGAGATAATTCACCCCTCCACTTT. Its translation is CASRGRDNSPLHF.

This clonotype was counted at least ten times. The chain carries TRBV7-2 and TRBJ2-5; 7 nucleotides agree with TRBD1. Looked up from germline, CDR1 is SGHTA and CDR2 is FQGNSA. CDR3 length equals 14 residues. J gave up 1 base and V 5 bases, and 4 bases lay outside the gene matches. The CDR3: CASSPPGGQETQYF. Written as DNA, the CDR3 is TGTGCCAGCAGCCCGCCAGGGGGCCAAGAGACCCAGTACTTC.

In its sample, this clonotype was seen many times. The chain links TRBV6-6 to TRBJ2-7; D gene unclear. This CDR3 spans 15 amino acids. From germline, CDR1 is MNHNY and CDR2 SVGAGI (reference sequence). Trimming removed 4 bases at V and 4 bases at J, with 17 bases between. The CDR3 DNA reads TGTGCCAGCAGTTCATTTCCAGGTTCAGGTTACGAGCAGTACTTC. Its protein is CASSSFPGSGYEQYF.

The table lists this clonotype with a few counts. The rearrangement joins TRBV7-3 to TRBJ2-1, with D perhaps given as TRBD1 or TRBD2 (5 bases each). V lost 3 bases and J 5 bases, leaving 26 bases between the germline ends. The CDR3 extends over 19 amino acids. Germline V CDR1 and CDR2: SGHTA, FQGTGA. The CDR3 coding sequence is TGTGCCAGCAGCTTCAAACCCCGAGGACTGATAGGGGCGCACAATGAGCAGTTCTTC. It translates to CASSFKPRGLIGAHNEQFF. The whole variable domain, remainder taken from reference TRBV7-3 and TRBJ2-1, is GAGVSQTPSNKVTEKGKYVELRCDPISGHTALYWYRQSLGQGPEFLIYFQGTGAADDSGLPNDRFFAVRPEGSVSTLKIQRTERGDSAVYLCASSFKPRGLIGAHNEQFFGPGTRLTVL.

This clonotype was seen repeatedly, ten times or more. The chain is built from TRBV7-2 and TRBJ2-1; D is unclear. V was cut by 1 base and J by 0 bases, with 7 bases left in between. Per germline, CDR1 SGHTA and CDR2 FQGNSA. The CDR3 consists of 15 residues. This CDR3 is CASSLETSSYNEQFF. The CDR3, as DNA: TGTGCCAGCAGCTTAGAAACGAGCTCCTACAATGAGCAGTTCTTC. Variable domain in full (rest from reference TRBV7-2 and TRBJ2-1): GAGVSQSPSNKVTEKGKDVELRCDPISGHTALYWYRQSLGQGLEFLIYFQGNSAPDKSGLPSDRFSAERTGGSVSTLTIQRTQQEDSAVYLCASSLETSSYNEQFFGPGTRLTVL.

The V call is TRBV6-6, the J call TRBJ2-4, with D possibly TRBD2 on 5 matching bases. The CDR3 is 16 residues long. V was cut by 6 bases and J by 8 bases, with 23 bases left in between. CDR1 and CDR2 from the germline V gene are MNHNY and SVGAGI (reference sequence). The DNA for the CDR3 is TGTGCCAGCAGGCCTACGGGAACGGCCCCCGGGGACATTCAGTACTTC. Translating it yields CASRPTGTAPGDIQYF.

This clonotype occurred a few times. The gene calls are TRBV2 and TRBJ2-2; TRBD1 aligns across 11 bases. This CDR3 has 20 amino acids. J was trimmed by 0 bases and V by 5 bases; bases with no gene match: 14. The germline gives CDR1 SNHLY, CDR2 FYNNEI. CDR3 DNA sequence: TGTGCCAGCAGTCGCCACAACCTACCGGGACAGGGGGCGAACACCGGGGAGCTGTTTTTT. This codes for CASSRHNLPGQGANTGELFF.

The rearrangement uses TRBV11-1 and TRBJ2-1, with 15 bases matching TRBD2. The germline V gene has CDR1 SGHAT and CDR2 FQDESV (reference sequence). V lost 5 bases, J lost 6 bases, and 8 bases stayed unmatched. This CDR3 has 17 residues. The CDR3 is CASSTGLAGGGFNEQFF. Written as DNA, the CDR3 is TGTGCCAGCAGCACAGGACTAGCGGGGGGGGGATTCAATGAGCAGTTCTTC.

This clonotype appeared many times. As DNA, the CDR3 is TGTGCCAGCAGTCGACAGAGCTCCTATAATTCACCCCTCCACTTT. As protein: CASSRQSSYNSPLHF. This chain joins TRBV7-6 and TRBJ1-6, with D possibly TRBD1 on 5 matching bases. Trimming stripped 6 bases from V and 0 bases from J, with 9 bases between. CDR1 is SGHVS and CDR2 is FNYEAQ in the germline V gene. This CDR3 comprises 15 residues.

There are a few counts of this clonotype. The V call is TRBV12-3 or TRBV12-4, the J call TRBJ2-3, with D unclear. The length of the CDR3 is 15 residues. The V end was cut by 1 base, the J end by 0 bases, with 8 bases between. CDR3 sequence (DNA): TGTGCCAGCAGTTTAGAAGCCCTTAGCACAGATACGCAGTATTTT. This encodes CASSLEALSTDTQYF.

This clonotype has ten or more counts. J is TRBJ2-2 and V is TRBV7-7; TRBD2 matches at 13 bases. The CDR3 has 16 residues. Trimming took 3 bases from V and 7 from J; bases not matched to a gene: 5. Germline V gives CDR1 SSHAT, CDR2 FNYEAQ (reference sequence). DNA for the CDR3: TGTGCCAGCAGCTTCGGGACTAGCGGGGTTGACGGGGAGCTGTTTTTT. This gives the protein CASSFGTSGVDGELFF.

The rearrangement uses TRBV20-1 and TRBJ1-1; D remains unclear. The CDR3 is made up of 14 amino acids. V lost 3 bases to trimming and J lost 2 bases, with 13 bases between them. Germline V CDR1 and CDR2: DFQATT, SNEGSKA (reference sequence). As DNA, the CDR3 is TGCAGTGCTAGTGTGGGAGGGATCAACACTGAAGCTTTCTTT. Translating gives CSASVGGINTEAFF.

The CDR3 loop reads CASSLQTNTEAFF. The CDR3 region has the DNA TGTGCCAGCAGTTTACAGACGAACACTGAAGCTTTCTTT. The chain joins TRBV28 to TRBJ1-1, with unresolved D. CDR1 is MDHEN, CDR2 SYDVKM, per germline. The V end lost 2 bases, the J end lost 1 base, and 5 bases lay between the germline ends. This CDR3 has 13 amino acids.